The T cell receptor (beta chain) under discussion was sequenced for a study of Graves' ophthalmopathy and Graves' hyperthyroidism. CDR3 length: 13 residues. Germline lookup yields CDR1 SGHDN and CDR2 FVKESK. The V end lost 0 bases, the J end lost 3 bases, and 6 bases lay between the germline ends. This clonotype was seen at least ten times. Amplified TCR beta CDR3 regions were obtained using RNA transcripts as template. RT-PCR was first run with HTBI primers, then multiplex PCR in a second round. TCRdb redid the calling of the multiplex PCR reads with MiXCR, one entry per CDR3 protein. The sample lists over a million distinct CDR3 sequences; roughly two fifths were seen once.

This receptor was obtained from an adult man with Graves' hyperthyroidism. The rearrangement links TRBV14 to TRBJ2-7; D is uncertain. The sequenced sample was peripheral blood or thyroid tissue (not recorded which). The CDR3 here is CASSQELNYEQYF. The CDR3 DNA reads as TGTGCCAGCAGCCAAGAGCTCAACTACGAGCAGTACTTC.